The source of this TCR beta chain is a study of blood T cells in healthy people across ages. For this clonotype: Its antigen remains unidentified.

Alongside a J-beta primer mix, a sample-barcoded 5' primer served in a second PCR lasting about 7 to 12 cycles. TCRdb ran MiXCR on the 5' RACE reads and lists one entry per CDR3 protein. The repertoire has under 750,000 distinct CDR3 sequences, around 50% of them found once; the top ten carry under 30%. All donors came from Russia, were Caucasian and healthy, and spanned ages 6 to 90. Germline V gene data show CDR1 as MNHEY and CDR2 as SVGEGT. J was trimmed by 4 bases and V by 5 bases; bases with no gene match: 14. This CDR3 spans 18 amino acids. Notes on the study in general: Nothing was known about donor CMV status, and this possibly confounded expanded clonotype changes. Researchers report that TCR beta diversity correlated strongly with naive T cell percentage.

The rearrangement joins TRBV6-2 or TRBV6-3 to TRBJ2-1; 10 bases match TRBD2. The receptor comes from a man older than 75 in good health. Sequenced sample: blood. The CDR3 DNA is TGTGCCAGCAGTGACTATTCTAGCGGGGGAACTCGGTACAATGAGCAGTTCTTC. Protein: CASSDYSSGGTRYNEQFF.